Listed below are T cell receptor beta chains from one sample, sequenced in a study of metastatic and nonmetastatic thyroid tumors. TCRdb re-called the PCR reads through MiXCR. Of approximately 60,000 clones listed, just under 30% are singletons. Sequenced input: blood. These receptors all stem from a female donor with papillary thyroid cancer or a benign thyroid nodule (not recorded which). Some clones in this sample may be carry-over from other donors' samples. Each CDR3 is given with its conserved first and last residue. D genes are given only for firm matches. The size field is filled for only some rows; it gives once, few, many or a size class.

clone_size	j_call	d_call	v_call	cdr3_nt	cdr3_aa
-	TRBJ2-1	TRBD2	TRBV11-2	TGTGCCAGCAGTCTCGGGACTAGCGCGTCGGTCTACAATGAGCAGTTCTTC	CASSLGTSASVYNEQFF
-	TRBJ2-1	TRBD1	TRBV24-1	TGTGCCACCAGTGACCAGGGACAGGGAATCAATGAGCAGTTCTTC	CATSDQGQGINEQFF
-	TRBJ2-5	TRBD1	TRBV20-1	TGCAGTGCGACGTCCGTCAGGGGGCGGGAGACCCAGTACTTC	CSATSVRGRETQYF
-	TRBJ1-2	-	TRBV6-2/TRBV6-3	TGTGCCAGCAGTCTGTCGTCCCGCTATGGCTACACCTTC	CASSLSSRYGYTF
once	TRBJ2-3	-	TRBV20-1	TGCAGTGCGGTACTAGTCAAAGGGCAAGATACGCAGTATTTT	CSAVLVKGQDTQYF
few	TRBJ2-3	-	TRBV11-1	TGTGCCAGCAGGAAGACAGATACGCAGTATTTT	CASRKTDTQYF
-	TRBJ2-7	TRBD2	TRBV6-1	TGTGCCAGCAGGGACCAACGGGGACTAGTCCCTCCCTACGAGCAGTACTTC	CASRDQRGLVPPYEQYF
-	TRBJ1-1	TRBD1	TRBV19	TGTGCCAGTGTTACGACAGGGTGGAACACTGAAGCTTTCTTT	CASVTTGWNTEAFF
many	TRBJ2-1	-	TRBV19	TGTGCCAGTATGGCGAATGAGCAGTTCTTC	CASMANEQFF
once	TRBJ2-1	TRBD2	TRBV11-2	TGTGCCAGCAGCCCAACCGGGACTAGCGTCGGAGATGAGCAGTTCTTC	CASSPTGTSVGDEQFF
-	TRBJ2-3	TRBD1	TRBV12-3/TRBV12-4	TGTGCCAGCAGCTTAGGGACAGGGGGCCGCACAGATACGCAGTATTTT	CASSLGTGGRTDTQYF
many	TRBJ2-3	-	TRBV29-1	TGCAGCGTTGTCAGCGTCACAGATACGCAGTATTTT	CSVVSVTDTQYF
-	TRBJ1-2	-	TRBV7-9	TGTGCCAGCAGCGTACAGGGCGTGGAAGGCTACACCTTC	CASSVQGVEGYTF
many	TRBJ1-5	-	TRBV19	TGTGCCAGTAGTATCCCTGGACAGAAGTATAGCAATCAGCCCCAGCATTTT	CASSIPGQKYSNQPQHF
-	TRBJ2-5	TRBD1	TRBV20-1	TGCAGTGCCACCCCCGACCCGGGACAGGGAAAGACCCAGTACTTC	CSATPDPGQGKTQYF
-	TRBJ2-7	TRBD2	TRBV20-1	TGCAGTGGGGCGGGAGGGGATCGCTACGAGCAGTACTTC	CSGAGGDRYEQYF
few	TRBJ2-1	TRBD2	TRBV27	TGTGCCAGCAGTTTATCGACCCCCATTAGCGGGCCCTACAATGAGCAGTTCTTC	CASSLSTPISGPYNEQFF
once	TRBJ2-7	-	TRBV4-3	TGCGCCAGCAGCCAAGGTACGCCGAGCTCCTACGAGCAGTACTTC	CASSQGTPSSYEQYF
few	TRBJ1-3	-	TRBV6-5	TGTGCCAGCAGTTACTCATTTGAGACCTCTGGAAACACCATATATTTT	CASSYSFETSGNTIYF
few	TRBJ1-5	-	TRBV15	TGTGCCACCAGCAGAGATCGAAGTGGTGCCAATCAGCCCCAGCATTTT	CATSRDRSGANQPQHF
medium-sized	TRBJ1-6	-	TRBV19	TGTGCCAGTAGTATTCCGGAGCTCTCAAATTCACCCCTCCACTTT	CASSIPELSNSPLHF
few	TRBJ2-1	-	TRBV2	TGTGCCAGCAGTGCAGGCTACTCCTACAATGAGCAGTTCTTC	CASSAGYSYNEQFF
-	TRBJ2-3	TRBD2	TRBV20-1	TGCAGTGCTACTCCTCCGGCGGGGGATACAGATACGCAGTATTTT	CSATPPAGDTDTQYF
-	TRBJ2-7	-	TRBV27	TGTGCCATCATTTTAGCAGGTGGCACAGAGCAGTACTTC	CAIILAGGTEQYF
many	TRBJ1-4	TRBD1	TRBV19	TGTGCCAGTAGGCGGTGGACAGGGGAGGATGAAAAACTGTTTTTT	CASRRWTGEDEKLFF
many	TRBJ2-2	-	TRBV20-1	TGCAGTGCTAAGGGACGGCTCAACACCGGGGAGCTGTTTTTT	CSAKGRLNTGELFF
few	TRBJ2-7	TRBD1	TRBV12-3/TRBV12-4	TGTGCCAGCAGTACTGGGACAGGGGACCACCACGAGCAGTACTTC	CASSTGTGDHHEQYF
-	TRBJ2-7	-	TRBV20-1	TGCAGTGCTAGAAGGGGAGCCTTGAACGAGCAGTACTTC	CSARRGALNEQYF
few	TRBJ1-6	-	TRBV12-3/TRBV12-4	TGTGCCAGCAGTCCCGAGGCCCACTATAATTCACCCCTCCACTTT	CASSPEAHYNSPLHF
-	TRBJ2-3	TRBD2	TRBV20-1	TGCAGTGCCGATGGACTAGCGGGAGCGGCAGATACGCAGTATTTT	CSADGLAGAADTQYF
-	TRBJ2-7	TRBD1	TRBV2	TGTGCTGGGTCCGGGACAGGACAGTACGAGCAGTACTTC	CAGSGTGQYEQYF
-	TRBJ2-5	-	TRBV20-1	TGCAGTGCTAGCCTTGGGGAGACCCAGTACTTC	CSASLGETQYF
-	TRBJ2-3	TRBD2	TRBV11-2	TGTGCCAGCAGCGGACTAGCGGGCTTGACAGATACGCAGTATTTT	CASSGLAGLTDTQYF
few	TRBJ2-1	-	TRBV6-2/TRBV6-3	TGTGCCAGCAGGGACCCAGGAGCTTTTTCCTACAATGAGCAGTTCTTC	CASRDPGAFSYNEQFF
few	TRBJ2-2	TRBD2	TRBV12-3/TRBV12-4	TGTGCCAGCAGCCACGGGACTAGCGGCAACACCGGGGAGCTGTTTTTT	CASSHGTSGNTGELFF
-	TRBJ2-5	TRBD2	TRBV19	TGTGCCAGTAGTAAGACTAGCGGGACTCAAGAGACCCAGTACTTC	CASSKTSGTQETQYF
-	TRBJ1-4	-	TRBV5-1	TGCGCCAGCAGCCGTCTTGCAACTAATGAAAAACTGTTTTTT	CASSRLATNEKLFF
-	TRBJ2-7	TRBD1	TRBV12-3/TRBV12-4	TGTGCCAGCAGTTTAGCGCAGGACAGGGGGCGAAAGGGACCCACCTACGAGCAGTACTTC	CASSLAQDRGRKGPTYEQYF
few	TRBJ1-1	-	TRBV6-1	TGTGCCAGCAGGTCGAGGGGTCACACTGAAGCTTTCTTT	CASRSRGHTEAFF
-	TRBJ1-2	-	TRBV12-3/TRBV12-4	TGTGCCAGCAGCCTCTTACACCGCCCCTATGGCTACACCTTC	CASSLLHRPYGYTF
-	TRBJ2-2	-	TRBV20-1	TGCAGTGCCCGATCCCGGGGGGCGCGGGACACCGGGGAGCTGTTTTTT	CSARSRGARDTGELFF
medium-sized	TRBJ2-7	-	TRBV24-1	TGTGCCACCAGTCAACGCGGGTTTTACGAGCAGTACTTC	CATSQRGFYEQYF
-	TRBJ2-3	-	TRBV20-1	TGCAGTGCTAGAGATCCTGGCTTAGTCCGACGGGGCACAGATACGCAGTATTTT	CSARDPGLVRRGTDTQYF
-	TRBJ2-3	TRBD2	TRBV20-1	TGCAGTGCCCAGCCGCCTAGCGGGCAACGTAATACAGATACGCAGTATTTT	CSAQPPSGQRNTDTQYF
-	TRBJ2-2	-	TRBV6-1	TGTGCCAGCAGTCCGGGACAATCGAACACCGGGGAGCTGTTTTTT	CASSPGQSNTGELFF
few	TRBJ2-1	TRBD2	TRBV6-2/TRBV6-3	TGTGCCAGCCGGCGAGCGGGAGAGGTAGATGAGCAGTTCTTC	CASRRAGEVDEQFF
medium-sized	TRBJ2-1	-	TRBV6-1	TGTGCCAGCAGCCCGAATATCTGGGGCAATGAGCAGTTCTTC	CASSPNIWGNEQFF
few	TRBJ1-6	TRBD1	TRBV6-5	TGTGCCAGCAGTTACGCTGGGACAGGCCGTAATTCACCCCTCCACTTT	CASSYAGTGRNSPLHF